Listed here are 10 T cell receptor beta chains from one sample, sequenced in a study of T-cell reconstitution after alpha-beta-depleted transplantation in children. Unique molecular identifiers were used in preparing the TCRbeta library. Using its own MiXCR run on the PCR reads, TCRdb lists one record per CDR3 protein. Found here are some 840,000 distinct CDR3 sequences, 16% of them singletons; the top ten hold approximately 4.5%. Sequencing was performed on PBMCs, mostly from graft donor cells, taken 360 days after TCRalphabeta/CD19-depleted stem cell transplant. These receptors were obtained from a male patient younger than 18 who had a stem cell transplant for acute lymphoblastic leukemia, so the T cells may come from the graft donor.

The rearrangement joins TRBV7-6 to TRBJ2-1; TRBD2 matches at 8 bases. The V gene end was trimmed by 0 bases and the J gene end by 8 bases; junction bases not matched to a gene: 9. CDR3 length equals 16 residues. Germline V gene lookup returns CDR1 SGHVS and CDR2 FNYEAQ. CDR3 coding DNA: TGTGCCAGCAGCTTAGCGCTGACTAGCGAGGGAGATGAGCAGTTCTTC. Residues: CASSLALTSEGDEQFF.

This clonotype was picked up a small number of times. In nucleotides, the CDR3 is TGCAGTGCTAGGGGGAAGGTCAGGGACGGGCCTCAAGGGCCCCAGCATTTT. Amino acids: CSARGKVRDGPQGPQHF. The rearrangement uses TRBV20-1 and TRBJ1-5; maybe TRBD1 (5 bases). This CDR3 spans 17 amino acids. Germline V gene sequence: CDR1 DFQATT, CDR2 SNEGSKA (reference sequence). The V gene lost 3 bases and the J gene lost 9 bases, with 27 bases spanning the gap.

V is TRBV18 and J is TRBJ1-5; D is undetermined. Germline lookup yields CDR1 KGHSH and CDR2 LQKENI. The CDR3 has 13 amino acids. V was cut by 4 bases and J by 1 base, with 5 bases left in between. CDR3 DNA sequence: TGTGCCAGCTCACTACACAGCAATCAGCCCCAGCATTTT. Amino acids: CASSLHSNQPQHF.

This sequence joins TRBV5-1 and TRBJ2-1; 8 nucleotides agree with TRBD2. V trimming: 0 bases; J trimming: 2 bases; junction bases outside the gene matches: 7. CDR1 and CDR2 from the germline V gene are SGHRS and YFSETQ. The CDR3 loop spans 17 amino acids. Written as DNA, the CDR3 is TGCGCCAGCAGCTTGGGTGCCTTAGCGGGAACCTACAATGAGCAGTTCTTC. Its translation is CASSLGALAGTYNEQFF.

This rearrangement joins TRBV13 to TRBJ2-3, with D hard to call. The CDR3 covers 14 residues. Trimming cost V 5 bases and J 1 base, with 10 bases left between them. Looked up from germline, CDR1 is PRHDT and CDR2 is FYEKMQ (reference sequence). The CDR3 protein is CASSADRRTDTQYF. The CDR3 bases are TGTGCCAGCAGCGCGGACCGACGCACAGATACGCAGTATTTT.

The sample holds many counts of this clonotype. V and J are TRBV29-1 and TRBJ2-4; D is possibly TRBD1 or TRBD2 (5 bases each). The V gene lost 5 bases and the J gene lost 1 base, with 12 bases spanning the gap. The germline gives CDR1 SQVTM, CDR2 ANQGSEA. The CDR3 has 14 amino acids. CDR3 sequence (DNA): TGCAGCGTTCAGGGAGTCGTCGCCAAAAACATTCAGTACTTC. This translates into CSVQGVVAKNIQYF. Full variable domain (missing parts from reference TRBV29-1 and TRBJ2-4): SAVISQKPSRDICQRGTSLTIQCQVDSQVTMMFWYRQQPGQSLTLIATANQGSEATYESGFVIDKFPISRPNLTFSTLTVSNMSPEDSSIYLCSVQGVVAKNIQYFGAGTRLSVL.

The table lists this clonotype with a few counts. The V call is TRBV16, the J call TRBJ1-2; TRBD1 is a possible D gene (5 bases). V lost 4 bases and J lost 7, with 10 bases in between. The CDR3 is 12 residues long. Per the germline V gene, CDR1 is KGHSY and CDR2 is FQNENV. The CDR3 bases are TGTGCCAGCAGCCCCTCGGGGGGTGGCTACACCTTC. Translated, it gives CASSPSGGGYTF.

This clonotype was detected many times. V gene TRBV25-1 combines with J gene TRBJ2-1; 10 bases are shared with TRBD2. Unmatched junction bases numbered 13, after V lost 0 bases and J lost 11 bases. The CDR3 consists of 17 residues. The germline CDR1 and CDR2 sequences are MGHDK and SYGVNS. The CDR3 reads CASSEYSPLAGAPKQFF. As DNA, the CDR3 is TGTGCCAGCAGTGAATATTCGCCCCTAGCGGGAGCTCCCAAGCAGTTCTTC.

This clonotype turned up a few times. This sequence joins TRBV4-1 and TRBJ2-7; D is unresolved. V lost 1 base and J lost 6, with 13 bases in between. CDR1 and CDR2 (germline): MGHRA, YSYEKL. CDR3 length equals 14 residues. The CDR3 region has the DNA TGCGCCAGCAGCCAAGTATACGCCAAGAGCGAGCAGTACTTC. Its translation: CASSQVYAKSEQYF.

This clonotype is a singleton in its sample. The rearrangement links TRBV20-1 to TRBJ2-5, with 9 bases aligning to TRBD2. Germline V gene data show CDR1 as DFQATT and CDR2 as SNEGSKA (reference sequence). With 4 bases clipped from V and 5 bases from J, the junction kept 14 bases outside the gene matches. The CDR3 runs to 16 residues. The CDR3, as DNA: TGCAGTGCTATAGCCCCTCGCGGGAGGGCCGAGGAGACCCAGTACTTC. Translation: CSAIAPRGRAEETQYF.